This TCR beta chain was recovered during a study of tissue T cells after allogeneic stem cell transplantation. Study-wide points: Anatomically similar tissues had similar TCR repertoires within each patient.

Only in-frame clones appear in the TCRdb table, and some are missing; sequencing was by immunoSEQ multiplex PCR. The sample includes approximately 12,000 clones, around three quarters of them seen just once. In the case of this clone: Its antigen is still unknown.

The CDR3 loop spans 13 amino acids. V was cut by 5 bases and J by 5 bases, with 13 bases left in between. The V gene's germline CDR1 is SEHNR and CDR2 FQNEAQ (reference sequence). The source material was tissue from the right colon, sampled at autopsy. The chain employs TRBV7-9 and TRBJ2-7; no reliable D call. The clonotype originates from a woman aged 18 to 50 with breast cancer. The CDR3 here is CASSPRPVDEQYF. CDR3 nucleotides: TGTGCCAGCAGCCCAAGGCCAGTAGACGAGCAGTACTTC.